Sequencing of this T cell receptor (beta chain) was carried out in a study of T cell repertoires in cytomegalovirus infection. A few counts support this clonotype. Each CDR3 protein is one row after TCRdb ran MiXCR on the reads. The data hold about 740,000 distinct CDR3 sequences, with 35% observed a single time. Germline loops: CDR1 SGHVT, CDR2 SQSDAQ. V dropped 1 base and J dropped 9 bases, with 9 bases sitting between them. This CDR3 is 12 amino acids long. What was sequenced was PBMCs. V is TRBV7-4 and J is TRBJ2-5; D remains unclear. This TCR came from a human donor in good health (CMV status not recorded). Some clones in this sample may be carry-over from other donors' samples. CDR3 DNA: TGTGCCAGCAGCTTAGGGGCCGGGTCCCAGTACTTC. This sequence encodes CASSLGAGSQYF.